Presented here are 18 T cell receptor beta chains from one specimen sequenced in a study of T cells in Graves' hyperthyroidism and ophthalmopathy. Amplified TCR beta CDR3 regions came from RNA transcripts. The HTBI primer set served for first-round RT-PCR of the TCR CDR3. In TCRdb, the multiplex PCR reads were re-called with MiXCR into one record per CDR3 protein. The table has over 250,000 distinct CDR3 sequences, less than 30% seen once. Material for sequencing was blood. Receptors originate from a man aged 35 to 55 with Graves' hyperthyroidism that later progressed to Graves' ophthalmopathy.

The chain combines TRBV28 with TRBJ2-2, with a possible D match to TRBD2 (5 bases). V lost 3 bases and J lost 7, with 6 bases in between. This CDR3 comprises 12 residues. Germline CDR1 reads MDHEN; CDR2 reads SYDVKM. The CDR3 reads CASSFSVGELFF. CDR3 DNA sequence: TGTGCCAGCAGTTTTAGCGTCGGGGAGCTGTTTTTT.

This clonotype was detected ten times or more. The J gene is TRBJ1-5, the V gene TRBV7-2; D might be TRBD1 (5 bases). Between the trimmed V and J ends, which lost 8 bases and 1 base, there was a span of 15 bases. CDR1 and CDR2 (germline): SGHTA, FQGNSA. The CDR3 totals 15 residues. This CDR3 is CASGQKRRSNQPQHF. CDR3 nucleotide sequence: TGTGCCAGCGGACAAAAGAGAAGAAGCAATCAGCCCCAGCATTTT. Complete variable domain (other parts from reference TRBV7-2 and TRBJ1-5): GAGVSQSPSNKVTEKGKDVELRCDPISGHTALYWYRQSLGQGLEFLIYFQGNSAPDKSGLPSDRFSAERTGGSVSTLTIQRTQQEDSAVYLCASGQKRRSNQPQHFGDGTRLSIL.

This clonotype was seen ten or more times. This chain links TRBV6-5 with TRBJ1-5, with a weak D call TRBD1 (5 bases). The CDR3 consists of 14 residues. Trimming took 6 bases from V and 7 from J, leaving 16 bases between them. Germline V gene sequence: CDR1 MNHEY, CDR2 SVGAGI. CDR3 DNA sequence: TGTGCCAGCAGCCTCGAGAAGGGGAACCAGCCCCAGCATTTT. Translating gives CASSLEKGNQPQHF.

This clonotype was picked up many times. CDR3 DNA: TGTGCCAGCAGTTTTAGTGGCAGATTGTTTCACACTGAAGCTTTCTTT. This codes for CASSFSGRLFHTEAFF. The chain recombines TRBV12-3 or TRBV12-4 with TRBJ1-1; D is undetermined. The CDR3 sequence is 16 residues long. V gave up 3 bases and J gave up 3 bases, with 17 bases separating them.

This clonotype was recorded many times. The V call is TRBV6-5, the J call TRBJ2-5; D gene unclear. V lost 2 bases and J 1 base, leaving 5 bases between the germline ends. Per germline, CDR1 MNHEY and CDR2 SVGAGI. The CDR3 is made up of 13 amino acids. The CDR3 reads CASSYNFQETQYF. CDR3 coding DNA: TGTGCCAGCAGTTACAACTTCCAAGAGACCCAGTACTTC.

This clonotype was seen repeatedly, ten times or more. The J gene is TRBJ1-2, the V gene TRBV7-2; 7 bases are a match to TRBD1. After removal of 5 bases from V and 8 bases from J, the junction contained 11 bases not matched to a gene. The CDR3 extends over 14 amino acids. Germline loops: CDR1 SGHTA, CDR2 FQGNSA. The CDR3 DNA follows: TGTGCCAGCAGCCCGCGAGGGTCAGGGGGAGGCTACACCTTC. It encodes CASSPRGSGGGYTF.

This chain links TRBV6-2 or TRBV6-3 with TRBJ2-7; D is uncertain. Germline V gene lookup returns CDR1 MNHEY and CDR2 SVGEGT. There are 13 residues in the CDR3. V was cut by 2 bases and J by 3 bases, with 8 bases left in between. In DNA form, the CDR3 reads TGTGCCAGCAGTTACAACTTAGACTACGAGCAGTACTTC. The encoded protein is CASSYNLDYEQYF.

This clonotype was seen many times. The rearrangement joins TRBV2 to TRBJ2-5, with D uncertain. CDR1 is SNHLY and CDR2 is FYNNEI in the germline V gene. The CDR3 has 11 residues. With 8 bases removed from V and 5 bases from J, the gap between germline ends came to 9 bases. CDR3 nucleotide sequence: TGTGCCAGCTCGAAGCTGGAGACCCAGTACTTC. Encoded protein: CASSKLETQYF.

This clonotype appeared a few times. The missing conserved phenylalanine or tryptophan at the end of this CDR3 makes a read error likely. The limits of the CDR3 on the DNA are not certain, so only TCRdb's listed CDR3 is given. This chain uses TRBV3-1 with TRBJ2-7. The length of the CDR3 is 13 amino acids, counting both ends. Germline CDR1 is LGHDT and CDR2 is YNNKEL (reference sequence). The CDR3 is CASSLKGEGSQSL.

The chain combines TRBV2 with TRBJ2-2; TRBD2 agrees at 11 bases. This CDR3 is built from 17 residues. Germline V gene lookup returns CDR1 SNHLY and CDR2 FYNNEI. J gave up 4 bases and V 1 base, and 5 bases lay outside the gene matches. The CDR3 loop is CASSEVAGGPGTGELFF. The DNA of the CDR3 is TGTGCCAGCAGTGAAGTAGCGGGAGGGCCAGGCACCGGGGAGCTGTTTTTT.

At least ten counts were recorded for this clonotype. This sequence joins TRBV19 and TRBJ1-2; D is undetermined. With 3 bases removed from V and 4 bases from J, the gap between germline ends came to 9 bases. There are 13 residues in the CDR3. Germline loops: CDR1 LNHDA, CDR2 SQIVND (reference sequence). The CDR3 bases are TGTGCCAGTAGTATTGGCCAGATCTATGGCTACACCTTC. Encoded protein: CASSIGQIYGYTF. Filled out from reference TRBV19 and TRBJ1-2, the complete variable domain reads DGGITQSPKYLFRKEGQNVTLSCEQNLNHDAMYWYRQDPGQGLRLIYYSQIVNDFQKGDIAEGYSVSREKKESFPLTVTSAQKNPTAFYLCASSIGQIYGYTFGSGTRLTVV.

This clonotype was seen at least ten times. V is TRBV19 and J is TRBJ2-1; 8 nucleotides line up with TRBD2. Germline CDR1 is LNHDA and CDR2 is SQIVND (reference sequence). Unmatched junction bases numbered 16, after V lost 8 bases and J lost 7 bases. CDR3 length: 16 residues. DNA for the CDR3: TGTGCCAGTGCGGTGTCCGGGAGGGCCTTTTTGAATGAGCAGTTCTTC. It translates to CASAVSGRAFLNEQFF.

This clonotype was recorded many times. V gene TRBV5-7 combines with J gene TRBJ1-1; 9 nucleotides agree with TRBD1. TRBV5-7 is an ORF for which the function is uncertain. The trim removed 3 bases at V and 4 bases at J, leaving 10 bases unmatched. The CDR3 spans 16 residues. The DNA for the CDR3 is TGTGCCAGCAGCTCGGGACCGGGACAGGGAGGCACTGAAGCTTTCTTT. Translating it yields CASSSGPGQGGTEAFF.

This clonotype was picked up many times. The chain combines TRBV5-1 with TRBJ2-7; 10 bases fit TRBD1. CDR3 size: 18 residues. Germline assignment: CDR1 SGHRS and CDR2 YFSETQ. Trimming removed 4 bases from V and 0 bases from J; junction bases left unmatched: 13. The CDR3 is CASSAKTDRGLISYEQYF. Here the CDR3 DNA reads TGCGCCAGCAGCGCCAAAACCGACAGGGGGCTAATCTCCTACGAGCAGTACTTC.

This clonotype has more than one count but fewer than ten. The genes are TRBV6-2 or TRBV6-3 and TRBJ1-1, with 7 positions matching TRBD1. Losses at the gene ends were 6 bases for V and 1 base for J; bases not matched to a gene: 5. Per germline, CDR1 MNHEY and CDR2 SVGEGT. The CDR3 extends over 14 amino acids. Here the CDR3 DNA reads TGTGCCAGCAGGAGGGGACAGACGAACACTGAAGCTTTCTTT. This codes for CASRRGQTNTEAFF.

In this sample, this clonotype turned up many times. V usage is TRBV28 and J usage is TRBJ2-7; 14 positions match TRBD2. The CDR3 consists of 16 residues. V trimming: 4 bases; J trimming: 4 bases; junction bases outside the gene matches: 6. The germline gives CDR1 MDHEN, CDR2 SYDVKM. For the CDR3, the DNA is TGTGCCAGCAGTTCCCCGGGACTAGCGGGAGAATACGAGCAGTACTTC. Its translation: CASSSPGLAGEYEQYF.

Ten or more counts support this clonotype. The V and J genes are TRBV10-3 and TRBJ1-5, with 11 nucleotides matching TRBD1. The germline gives CDR1 ENHRY, CDR2 SYGVKD. The length of the CDR3 is 15 residues. V was pared by 6 bases and J by 5 bases, with 6 bases of the junction left unmatched. The CDR3: CAISDRDRGDQPQHF. The CDR3 nucleotides read TGTGCCATCAGCGACCGGGACAGGGGGGATCAGCCCCAGCATTTT.

This clonotype has at least ten counts. The chain employs TRBV6-4 and TRBJ2-7; D is perhaps TRBD2 (6 bases). CDR3 size: 15 residues. The germline V gene has CDR1 MRHNA and CDR2 SNTAGT. The V end was cut by 11 bases, the J end by 4 bases, with 24 bases between. CDR3 protein: CAPTPTTSRSYEQYF. The CDR3 DNA reads TGTGCCCCGACCCCGACAACTAGCAGATCATACGAGCAGTACTTC.